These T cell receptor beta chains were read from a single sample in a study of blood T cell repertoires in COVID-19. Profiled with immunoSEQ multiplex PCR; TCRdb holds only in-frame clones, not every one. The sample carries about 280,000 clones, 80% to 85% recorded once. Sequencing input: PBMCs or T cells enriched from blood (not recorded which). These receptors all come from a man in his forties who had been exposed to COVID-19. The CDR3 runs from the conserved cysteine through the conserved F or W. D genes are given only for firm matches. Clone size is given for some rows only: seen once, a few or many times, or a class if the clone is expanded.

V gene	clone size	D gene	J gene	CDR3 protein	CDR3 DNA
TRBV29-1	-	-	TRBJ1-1	CSVESQGGTEAFF	TGCAGCGTTGAAAGTCAGGGTGGCACTGAAGCTTTCTTT
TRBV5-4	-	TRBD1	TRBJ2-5	CASSGQGARETQYF	TGTGCCAGCAGCGGGCAGGGGGCGCGTGAGACCCAGTACTTC
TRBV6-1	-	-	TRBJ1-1	CASSEFAWQGTEAFF	TGTGCCAGCAGTGAATTTGCTTGGCAGGGGACTGAAGCTTTCTTT
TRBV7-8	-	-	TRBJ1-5	CASSPGEDQPQHF	TGTGCCAGCAGCCCCGGGGAAGATCAGCCCCAGCATTTT
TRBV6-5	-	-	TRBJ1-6	CASRIQGVGSPLHF	TGTGCCAGCAGGATCCAGGGCGTGGGTTCACCCCTCCACTTT
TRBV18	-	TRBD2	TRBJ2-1	CASSRGGLNEQFF	TGTGCCAGCTCACGGGGGGGATTAAATGAGCAGTTCTTC
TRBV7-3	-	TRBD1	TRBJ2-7	CASSLSGQGAYEQYF	TGTGCCAGCAGCTTATCGGGACAGGGAGCCTACGAGCAGTACTTC
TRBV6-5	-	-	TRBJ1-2	CASSYLGGGYGYTF	TGTGCCAGCAGTTACTTGGGGGGAGGGTATGGCTACACCTTC
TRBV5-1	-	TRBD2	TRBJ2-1	CASRGTSGASSYNEQFF	TGCGCCAGCAGGGGGACTAGCGGTGCTAGCTCCTACAATGAGCAGTTCTTC
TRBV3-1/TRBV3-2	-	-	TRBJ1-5	CASSQGAAQPQHF	TGTGCCAGCAGCCAAGGCGCGGCTCAGCCCCAGCATTTT
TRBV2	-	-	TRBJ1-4	CASSETMANNEKLFF	TGTGCCAGCAGTGAAACCATGGCAAATAATGAAAAACTGTTTTTT
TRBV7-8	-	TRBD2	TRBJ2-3	CASSLAAGGIFTDTQYF	TGTGCCAGCAGCTTAGCCGCGGGAGGGATATTCACAGATACGCAGTATTTT
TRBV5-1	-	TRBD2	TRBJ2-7	CASSLRAGTSVGSYEQYF	TGCGCCAGCAGCTTGCGTGCGGGGACTAGCGTGGGCTCCTACGAGCAGTACTTC
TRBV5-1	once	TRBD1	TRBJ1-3	CASSFGGQGADTIYF	TGCGCCAGCAGCTTCGGGGGACAGGGGGCGGACACCATATATTTT
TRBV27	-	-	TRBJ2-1	CASSLWRQNNEQFF	TGTGCCAGCAGTTTATGGCGACAGAACAATGAGCAGTTCTTC
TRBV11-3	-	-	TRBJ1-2	CASSQEGRAGRYGYTF	TGTGCCAGCAGCCAAGAAGGGAGGGCGGGCCGCTATGGCTACACCTTC
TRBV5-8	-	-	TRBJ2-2	CASSLISRVNTGELFF	TGTGCCAGCAGCTTGATTTCCAGGGTGAACACCGGGGAGCTGTTTTTT
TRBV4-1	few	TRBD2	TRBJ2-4	CASSQVGTSVSKNIQYF	TGCGCCAGCAGCCAAGTGGGGACTAGCGTATCCAAAAACATTCAGTACTTC
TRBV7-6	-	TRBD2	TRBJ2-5	CASSLLSGRAGETQYF	TGTGCCAGCAGCTTACTTAGCGGGAGGGCCGGAGAGACCCAGTACTTC
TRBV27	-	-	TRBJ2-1	CASSLRPSRGDEQFF	TGTGCCAGCAGTTTACGCCCCTCAAGGGGTGATGAGCAGTTCTTC
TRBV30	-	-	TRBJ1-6	CAWSVYGRGRNSPLHF	TGTGCCTGGAGTGTATACGGCAGGGGTCGGAATTCACCCCTCCACTTT
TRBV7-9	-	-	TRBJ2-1	CASSLAGGFNEQFF	TGTGCCAGCAGCTTAGCGGGAGGTTTCAATGAGCAGTTCTTC
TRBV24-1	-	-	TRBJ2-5	CATSDPSEETQYF	TGTGCCACCAGTGATCCCTCCGAAGAGACCCAGTACTTC
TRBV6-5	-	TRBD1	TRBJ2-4	CASSPGQGANIQYF	TGTGCCAGCAGCCCGGGACAGGGAGCAAACATTCAGTACTTC
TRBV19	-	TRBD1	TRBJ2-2	CASSPTGVDTGELFF	TGTGCCAGTAGTCCGACAGGGGTGGACACCGGGGAGCTGTTTTTT
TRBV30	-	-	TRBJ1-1	CAWSQVLNTEAFF	TGTGCCTGGAGTCAGGTTCTGAACACTGAAGCTTTCTTT
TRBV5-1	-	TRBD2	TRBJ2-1	CASNGRERSYNEQFF	TGCGCCAGCAATGGGAGGGAGCGGTCCTACAATGAGCAGTTCTTC
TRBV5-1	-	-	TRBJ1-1	CASSLVNSGDMNTEAFF	TGCGCCAGCAGCTTGGTTAATTCTGGCGACATGAACACTGAAGCTTTCTTT
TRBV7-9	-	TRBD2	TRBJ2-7	CASRLGTSGNYEQYF	TGTGCCAGCAGACTAGGGACTAGCGGGAACTACGAGCAGTACTTC
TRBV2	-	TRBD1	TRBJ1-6	CASGSRKGQGNSPLHF	TGTGCCAGCGGAAGTCGAAAGGGACAGGGGAATTCACCCCTCCACTTT
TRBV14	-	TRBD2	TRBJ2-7	CASRTSGNYEQYF	TGTGCCAGCAGAACTAGCGGAAACTACGAGCAGTACTTC
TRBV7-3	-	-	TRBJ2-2	CASSLQSGELFF	TGTGCCAGCAGCTTACAGTCCGGGGAGCTGTTTTTT
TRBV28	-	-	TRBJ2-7	CASTPGGSKYEQYF	TGTGCCAGCACCCCTGGCGGCAGTAAATACGAGCAGTACTTC
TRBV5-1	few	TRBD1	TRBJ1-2	CASSPGTGDGYTF	TGCGCCAGCAGCCCAGGGACAGGGGATGGCTACACCTTC
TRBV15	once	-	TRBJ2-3	CATSRERLANKDTQYF	TGTGCCACCAGCAGAGAGAGGTTGGCCAATAAGGATACGCAGTATTTT
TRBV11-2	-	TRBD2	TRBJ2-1	CASSLGASGRLNEQFF	TGTGCCAGCAGCTTAGGGGCTAGCGGGAGACTCAATGAGCAGTTCTTC
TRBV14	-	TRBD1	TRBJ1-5	CASSPRQGNQPQHF	TGTGCCAGCAGTCCCCGACAGGGGAATCAGCCCCAGCATTTT